This T cell receptor (beta chain) was profiled in a study of monozygotic twins with inflammatory bowel disease. TCRdb derives one entry per CDR3 protein from the 5' RACE reads, leaving out DNA. Listed are 350,000 to 550,000 distinct CDR3 sequences; about 2.3% falls within the top ten. Comments on this clonotype: Its antigen is unknown.

In germline, CDR1 is SGHNT, CDR2 YYREEE (reference sequence). This CDR3 is built from 15 residues. Study observations and caveats: For repertoire similarity, concordant twins did not differ from discordant twins, possibly because power was limited.

The source is a human donor with ulcerative colitis or Crohn's disease, or a healthy co-twin of an affected twin (not recorded which). Sample: blood. V and J are TRBV5-4 and TRBJ1-2; the D call of TRBD1 rests on TCRdb alone, since no DNA is present to check it. CDR3 loop: CASSWGKQGNYGYTF.